This TCR beta chain was recorded in a study of cytomegalovirus exposure and HLA in healthy donors. A multiplex PCR was run with 60 Vbeta primers and 13 Jbeta primers. Sequencing was performed with immunoSEQ multiplex PCR; in TCRdb, only in-frame clones are kept and a portion is missing. The table has under 200,000 clones, 80% to 90% seen once. The junction had 15 bases not matched to a gene; V was cut back by 5 bases and J by 3 bases. The CDR3 is made up of 19 amino acids. Looked up from germline, CDR1 is MDHEN and CDR2 is SYDVKM. The material sequenced was PBMCs. The receptor's source is a woman between 45 and 60 years old in good health and CMV-seronegative. The rearrangement uses TRBV28 and TRBJ2-7; 14 nucleotides align to TRBD2. CDR3 in DNA: TGTGCCAGCAGTACTCTACCGGGACTAGCGGGGGCAGGAGGCTACGAGCAGTACTTC. Protein product: CASSTLPGLAGAGGYEQYF.